This paragraph reports one T cell receptor (beta chain). Germline CDR1 MDHEN, CDR2 SYDVKM. The CDR3 totals 10 residues. Trimming stripped 10 bases from V and 7 bases from J, with 8 bases between. This entry comes from a study of breast tumors, draining lymph nodes, adjacent tissues. MiXCR, applied by TCRdb to the multiplex PCR reads, yields one record per CDR3 protein. The sample holds approximately 100,000 distinct CDR3 sequences, 21% seen once. The lymph nodes were axillary draining lymph nodes from breast cancer patients. The sequence was collected from a female donor with breast cancer. Some clones in this sample may be carry-over from other donors' samples. Sequencing was done on a sample of axillary lymph node tissue. The chain couples TRBV28 to TRBJ2-1; D call uncertain. This CDR3 reads CATSRNEQFF. The CDR3 nucleotides are TGTGCCACCTCCCGGAATGAGCAGTTCTTC.